These T cell receptor beta chains were read from a single sample in a study of blood T cell repertoires in COVID-19. Libraries were prepared by immunoSEQ multiplex PCR; TCRdb keeps only in-frame clonotypes and omits some of them. This sample carries some 120,000 clones, around nine tenths of them seen once, and the ten largest clones take roughly 4.5%. The sample was peripheral blood. Source of these receptors: a man aged 55 to 70 with COVID-19, enrolled during active disease. Each CDR3 is given with its conserved first and last residue. The D gene is left open where the match is weak. The size of a clone is reported for some rows only, either as once, few or many, or as a class for expanded clones.

clone size: NA; V gene: TRBV30; J gene: TRBJ1-2; D gene: TRBD1; CDR3 protein: CAWSVGQGVNYGYTF; CDR3 DNA: TGTGCCTGGAGTGTGGGACAGGGTGTCAACTATGGCTACACCTTC
clone size: NA; V gene: TRBV20-1; J gene: TRBJ2-5; D gene: NA; CDR3 protein: CSVNTETQYF; CDR3 DNA: TGCAGTGTCAATACTGAGACCCAGTACTTC
clone size: NA; V gene: TRBV9; J gene: TRBJ2-7; D gene: TRBD1; CDR3 protein: CASSRSIIGQGGSYEQYF; CDR3 DNA: TGTGCCAGCAGCCGCTCTATTATCGGACAGGGGGGCTCCTACGAGCAGTACTTC
clone size: NA; V gene: TRBV2; J gene: TRBJ1-2; D gene: TRBD1; CDR3 protein: CASTGTANYGYTF; CDR3 DNA: TGTGCCAGCACTGGGACAGCTAACTATGGCTACACCTTC
clone size: NA; V gene: TRBV3-1/TRBV3-2; J gene: TRBJ2-1; D gene: NA; CDR3 protein: CASSQDTAGVSYNEQFF; CDR3 DNA: TGTGCCAGCAGCCAAGATACGGCAGGGGTCTCCTACAATGAGCAGTTCTTC
clone size: few; V gene: TRBV2; J gene: TRBJ1-5; D gene: NA; CDR3 protein: CASSAGTERGAQHF; CDR3 DNA: TGTGCCAGCAGTGCCGGGACCGAGCGGGGGGCCCAGCATTTT
clone size: NA; V gene: TRBV15; J gene: TRBJ2-1; D gene: TRBD1; CDR3 protein: CATSRDTGVYNEQFF; CDR3 DNA: TGTGCCACCAGCAGAGATACAGGGGTCTACAATGAGCAGTTCTTC
clone size: NA; V gene: TRBV5-1; J gene: TRBJ2-5; D gene: TRBD2; CDR3 protein: CASSLAQTSVGETQYF; CDR3 DNA: TGCGCCAGCAGCTTGGCCCAAACTAGCGTAGGGGAGACCCAGTACTTC
clone size: NA; V gene: TRBV13; J gene: TRBJ1-1; D gene: NA; CDR3 protein: CASSLGGGVGAFF; CDR3 DNA: TGTGCCAGCAGCTTAGGCGGGGGAGTTGGGGCTTTCTTT
clone size: NA; V gene: TRBV30; J gene: TRBJ2-2; D gene: NA; CDR3 protein: CAWETDNTGELFF; CDR3 DNA: TGTGCCTGGGAGACAGATAACACCGGGGAGCTGTTTTTT
clone size: NA; V gene: TRBV6-6; J gene: TRBJ2-7; D gene: TRBD1; CDR3 protein: CASGTGDPGSYEQYF; CDR3 DNA: TGTGCCAGCGGGACAGGGGACCCCGGCTCCTACGAGCAGTACTTC
clone size: NA; V gene: TRBV28; J gene: TRBJ1-3; D gene: NA; CDR3 protein: CASRNGQSGNTIYF; CDR3 DNA: TGTGCCAGCAGAAATGGACAGTCTGGAAACACCATATATTTT
clone size: NA; V gene: TRBV2; J gene: TRBJ1-6; D gene: TRBD1; CDR3 protein: CASSQGEPSPLHF; CDR3 DNA: TGTGCCAGCAGCCAGGGGGAACCGTCACCCCTCCACTTT
clone size: once; V gene: TRBV4-1; J gene: TRBJ1-1; D gene: NA; CDR3 protein: CASSQEGTGPRTEAFF; CDR3 DNA: TGCGCCAGCAGCCAAGAGGGGACTGGCCCCCGAACTGAAGCTTTCTTT
clone size: once; V gene: TRBV19; J gene: TRBJ1-4; D gene: NA; CDR3 protein: CASSISWGEEKLFF; CDR3 DNA: TGTGCCAGTAGTATAAGCTGGGGAGAAGAAAAACTGTTTTTT
clone size: NA; V gene: TRBV4-3; J gene: TRBJ1-2; D gene: NA; CDR3 protein: CASSQDMRHYGYTF; CDR3 DNA: TGCGCCAGCAGCCAAGATATGAGGCACTATGGCTACACCTTC
clone size: NA; V gene: TRBV5-4; J gene: TRBJ2-1; D gene: NA; CDR3 protein: CASSLAMGPPFF; CDR3 DNA: TGTGCCAGCAGCTTGGCCATGGGGCCTCCGTTCTTC
clone size: NA; V gene: TRBV7-2; J gene: TRBJ2-1; D gene: NA; CDR3 protein: CASSLLLPGEQFF; CDR3 DNA: TGTGCCAGCAGCTTATTACTACCGGGTGAGCAGTTCTTC
clone size: NA; V gene: TRBV21-1; J gene: TRBJ1-6; D gene: NA; CDR3 protein: CASSKSRTGASPLHF; CDR3 DNA: TGTGCCAGCAGCAAAAGCCGGACAGGGGCATCACCCCTCCACTTT
clone size: NA; V gene: TRBV5-4; J gene: TRBJ2-1; D gene: TRBD2; CDR3 protein: CASKPGGSSSSYNEQFF; CDR3 DNA: TGTGCCAGCAAGCCCGGGGGGAGTTCGAGCTCCTACAATGAGCAGTTCTTC
clone size: once; V gene: TRBV6-5; J gene: TRBJ1-1; D gene: TRBD1; CDR3 protein: CASSSGGTEAFF; CDR3 DNA: TGTGCCAGCAGTTCAGGGGGAACTGAAGCTTTCTTT
clone size: NA; V gene: TRBV6-5; J gene: TRBJ1-5; D gene: TRBD1; CDR3 protein: CASTPSQGGNQPQHF; CDR3 DNA: TGTGCCAGCACCCCCTCACAGGGGGGGAATCAGCCCCAGCATTTT
clone size: NA; V gene: TRBV28; J gene: TRBJ1-5; D gene: NA; CDR3 protein: CASRPGQNNQPQHF; CDR3 DNA: TGTGCCAGCAGACCCGGACAGAACAATCAGCCCCAGCATTTT
clone size: NA; V gene: TRBV11-2; J gene: TRBJ2-7; D gene: NA; CDR3 protein: CASSPGGASSYEQYF; CDR3 DNA: TGTGCCAGCAGCCCCGGGGGAGCGAGCTCCTACGAGCAGTACTTC
clone size: NA; V gene: TRBV28; J gene: TRBJ1-4; D gene: NA; CDR3 protein: CASSSTGYEKLFF; CDR3 DNA: TGTGCCAGCAGTTCCACAGGGTATGAAAAACTGTTTTTT
clone size: NA; V gene: TRBV5-1; J gene: TRBJ1-6; D gene: TRBD1; CDR3 protein: CASSLGQGNSPLHF; CDR3 DNA: TGCGCCAGCAGCTTGGGACAGGGAAATTCACCCCTCCACTTT